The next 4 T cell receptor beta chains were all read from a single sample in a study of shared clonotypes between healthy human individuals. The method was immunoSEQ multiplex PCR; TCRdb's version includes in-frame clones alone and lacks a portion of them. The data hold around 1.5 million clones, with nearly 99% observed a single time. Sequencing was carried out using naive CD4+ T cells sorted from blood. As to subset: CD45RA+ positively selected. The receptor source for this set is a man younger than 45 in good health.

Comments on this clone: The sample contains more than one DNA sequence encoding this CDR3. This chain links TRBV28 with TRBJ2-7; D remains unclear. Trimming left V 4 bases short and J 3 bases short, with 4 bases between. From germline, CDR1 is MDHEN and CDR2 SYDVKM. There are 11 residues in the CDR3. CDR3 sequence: CASSWGYEQYF. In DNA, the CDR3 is TGTGCCAGCAGTTGGGGCTACGAGCAGTACTTC.

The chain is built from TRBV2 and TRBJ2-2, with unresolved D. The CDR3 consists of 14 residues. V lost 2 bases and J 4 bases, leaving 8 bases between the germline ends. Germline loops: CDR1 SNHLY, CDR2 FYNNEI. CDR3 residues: CASSERTTTGELFF. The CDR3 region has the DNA TGTGCCAGCAGTGAAAGGACCACCACCGGGGAGCTGTTTTTT. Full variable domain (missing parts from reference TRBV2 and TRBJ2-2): EPEVTQTPSHQVTQMGQEVILRCVPISNHLYFYWYRQILGQKVEFLVSFYNNEISEKSEIFDDQFSVERPDGSNFTLKIRSTKLEDSAMYFCASSERTTTGELFFGEGSRLTVL.

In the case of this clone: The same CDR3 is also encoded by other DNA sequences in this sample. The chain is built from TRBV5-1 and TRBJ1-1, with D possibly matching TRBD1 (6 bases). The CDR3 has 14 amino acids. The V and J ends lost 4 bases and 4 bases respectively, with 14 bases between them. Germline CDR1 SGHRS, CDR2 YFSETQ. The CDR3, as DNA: TGCGCCAGCAGCCCAGACAGGCCTAGCACTGAAGCTTTCTTT. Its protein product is CASSPDRPSTEAFF.

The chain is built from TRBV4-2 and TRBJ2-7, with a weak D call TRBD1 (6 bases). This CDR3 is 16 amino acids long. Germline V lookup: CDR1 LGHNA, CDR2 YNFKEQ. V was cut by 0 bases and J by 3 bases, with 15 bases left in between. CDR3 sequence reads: CASSQDRTGTLYEQYF. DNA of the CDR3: TGTGCCAGCAGCCAAGATAGAACAGGGACCCTCTACGAGCAGTACTTC.